The T cell receptor (beta chain) described here comes from a study of read filtering for tumor transcriptome and immune sequencing. Study in general: Mean patient age was roughly 61 years, range roughly 40 to 85; roughly 18 male, 12 to 15 female. IR-seq gave about 4.05 to 11 million TCR reads per sample; RNA-seq gave roughly 80 to 1273. Revised staging placed under ten patients in R-ISS I, 15 to 20 in II, more than five in III. Study-wide results and limits: RNA-seq captured clonotypes less deeply and reliably than IR-seq.

The CDR3 length is 13 residues. The V segment lost 6 bases and the J segment 3 bases; nucleotides outside the gene matches: 4. Germline lookup yields CDR1 MNHNY and CDR2 SVGAGI (reference sequence). On this clonotype: Its antigen is currently unknown.

This library used 300 to 450 ng RNA and molecular barcoded adaptors spanning alpha/delta and beta/gamma chains. Each CDR3 protein is one row after TCRdb ran MiXCR on the reads. Altogether around 60,000 distinct CDR3 sequences are present, about 21% being singletons, with the ten largest covering 11% to 15%. The TCR comes from a donor at least 40 years old with multiple myeloma. The specimen sequenced was a population of CD138-negative cells sorted from bone marrow. V is TRBV6-6 and J is TRBJ2-7, with TRBD1 matching 8 bases. CDR3: CASRHGQGYEQYF. In nucleotides, the CDR3 is TGTGCCAGCAGACACGGACAGGGCTACGAGCAGTACTTC.